The 27 T cell receptor beta chains below come from one sample, sequenced in a study of OX40 agonist ivuxolimab in advanced cancers. TCRdb's copy holds only in-frame clones and misses some; the assay was immunoSEQ multiplex PCR. The repertoire consists of some 37,000 clones, with around 82% occurring once and the leading ten covering less than 25%. The sample in question was CD4+ or CD8+ T cells sorted from blood, obtained in a trial of the OX40 agonist ivuxolimab. Receptors originate from an adult with an advanced solid tumor such as melanoma, head and neck, liver or kidney cancer.

The chain couples TRBV27 to TRBJ2-1; D remains ambiguous. V was trimmed by 5 bases and J by 4 bases, leaving 9 bases between them. The germline CDR1 and CDR2 sequences are MNHEY and SMNVEV (reference sequence). The CDR3 has 13 residues. The CDR3 region has the DNA TGTGCCAGCAGTCAGGTTCCTTACAATGAGCAGTTCTTC. It encodes CASSQVPYNEQFF.

V is TRBV9 and J is TRBJ1-1; D unresolved. Per germline, CDR1 SGDLS and CDR2 YYNGEE. V was shortened by 0 bases and J by 0 bases, with 9 bases between the two germline ends. CDR3 length: 15 residues. The CDR3 loop reads CASSVGSVMNTEAFF. CDR3 coding DNA: TGTGCCAGCAGCGTAGGATCGGTCATGAACACTGAAGCTTTCTTT. Full variable domain (rest looked up from reference TRBV9 and TRBJ1-1): DSGVTQTPKHLITATGQRVTLRCSPRSGDLSVYWYQQSLDQGLQFLIQYYNGEERAKGNILERFSAQQFPDLHSELNLSSLELGDSALYFCASSVGSVMNTEAFFGQGTRLTVV.

J is TRBJ1-2 and V is TRBV6-1, with 7 bases matching TRBD1. CDR3 length: 16 residues. The J segment lost 2 bases and the V segment lost 4 bases, leaving 10 bases of the junction unmatched. Germline V gene data show CDR1 as MNHNS and CDR2 as SASEGT. The CDR3 nucleotides are TGTGCCAGCAGTGGAGCAGGGGGTTTTGCCAACTATGGCTACACCTTC. Translation: CASSGAGGFANYGYTF.

This clone was seen a single time. The genes are TRBV27 and TRBJ2-5, with TRBD1 as a possible D gene (5 bases). Trimming cost V 5 bases and J 4 bases, with 14 bases left between them. The CDR3 loop spans 14 amino acids. Germline CDR1 MNHEY, CDR2 SMNVEV (reference sequence). The CDR3: CASSPPGILETQYF. As DNA, the CDR3 is TGTGCCAGCAGTCCCCCAGGGATTTTAGAGACCCAGTACTTC.

The chain links TRBV27 to TRBJ1-2; 10 bases match TRBD1. CDR3 length: 14 amino acids. The V gene's germline CDR1 is MNHEY and CDR2 SMNVEV (reference sequence). Trimming cost V 0 bases and J 6 bases; bases outside gene matches: 1. This CDR3 is CASSLSTGGDGYTF. For the CDR3, the DNA is TGTGCCAGCAGTTTATCGACAGGGGGCGATGGCTACACCTTC.

The rearrangement links TRBV7-9 to TRBJ1-2; D remains ambiguous. Trimming cost V 4 bases and J 4 bases, with 19 bases left between them. Germline CDR1 and CDR2: SEHNR and FQNEAQ (reference sequence). CDR3 length: 16 residues. The CDR3 nucleotides read TGTGCCAGCAGCTCTTTAACAGCGGGCAACGCCTATGGCTACACCTTC. It codes for CASSSLTAGNAYGYTF.

The V and J genes are TRBV7-2 and TRBJ2-7, with 8 bases that match TRBD2. V lost 5 bases, J lost 4 bases, and 4 bases stayed unmatched. This CDR3 comprises 13 residues. CDR1 and CDR2 from the germline V gene are SGHTA and FQGNSA. In DNA, the CDR3 is TGTGCCAGCAGCCCGGGACTAGATTACGAGCAGTACTTC. Translating it yields CASSPGLDYEQYF. Using reference TRBV7-2 and TRBJ2-7 for the parts outside the CDR3, the full variable domain is GAGVSQSPSNKVTEKGKDVELRCDPISGHTALYWYRQSLGQGLEFLIYFQGNSAPDKSGLPSDRFSAERTGGSVSTLTIQRTQQEDSAVYLCASSPGLDYEQYFGPGTRLTVT.

The chain joins TRBV28 to TRBJ1-6, with D uncertain. The CDR3 loop spans 14 amino acids. V shed 7 bases and J shed 3 bases, with 10 bases lying between them. Germline CDR1 and CDR2: MDHEN and SYDVKM. The CDR3 nucleotides read TGTGCCAGCATTTCAGTGGACTATAATTCACCCCTCCACTTT. It is translated as CASISVDYNSPLHF.

The chain uses TRBV6-5 and TRBJ1-1; D perhaps matches TRBD1 (5 bases). Per germline, CDR1 MNHEY and CDR2 SVGAGI. V was clipped by 6 bases and J by 4 bases, with 15 bases between them. There are 14 residues in the CDR3. CDR3 DNA: TGTGCCAGCAGGGTCCAGGGTCTAATCACTGAAGCTTTCTTT. As protein: CASRVQGLITEAFF.

The V call is TRBV5-1, the J call TRBJ2-1; D is unclear. V gave up 5 bases and J gave up 3 bases, with 12 bases separating them. The CDR3 totals 14 residues. CDR1 SGHRS and CDR2 YFSETQ come from the germline V gene. The CDR3 DNA sequence: TGCGCCAGCAGAATGGCGGATTACTACAATGAGCAGTTCTTC. Encoded protein: CASRMADYYNEQFF.

The CDR3: CASSPRNGHLTGELFF. The CDR3 coding sequence is TGTGCCAGCAGCCCAAGGAACGGGCACCTCACCGGGGAGCTGTTTTTT. The chain uses TRBV28 and TRBJ2-2, with D unresolved. The CDR3 is 16 residues long. CDR1 and CDR2 (germline): MDHEN, SYDVKM. Trimming removed 6 bases at V and 4 bases at J, with 18 bases between.

As to this clone: The same CDR3 also results from other DNA sequences found in this sample. The rearrangement uses TRBV2 and TRBJ2-5, with 10 bases lining up with TRBD1. V was pared by 3 bases and J by 2 bases, with 9 bases of the junction left unmatched. The germline V gene has CDR1 SNHLY and CDR2 FYNNEI. The CDR3 has 17 residues. The CDR3 region is CASSEWGQGLQQETQYF. DNA for the CDR3: TGTGCCAGCAGTGAGTGGGGACAGGGGCTGCAACAAGAGACCCAGTACTTC.

The chain is built from TRBV27 and TRBJ2-1; perhaps TRBD2 as D (5 bases). V was trimmed by 5 bases and J by 13 bases, leaving 18 bases between them. The CDR3 covers 13 residues. In germline, CDR1 is MNHEY, CDR2 SMNVEV (reference sequence). The CDR3 DNA reads as TGTGCCAGCAGTCCCCCTGACCAGAGGGAACAGTTCTTC. This gives the protein CASSPPDQREQFF.

The rearrangement joins TRBV7-2 to TRBJ2-5, with D perhaps assigned TRBD1 or TRBD2 (6 bases each). The germline V gene encodes CDR1 SGHTA and CDR2 FQGNSA. The CDR3 consists of 13 residues. The V end was cut by 4 bases, the J end by 5 bases, with 11 bases between. CDR3 nucleotide sequence: TGTGCCAGCAGCTCCTGGGGGGCGGAGACCCAGTACTTC. This translates into CASSSWGAETQYF.

This clone was counted only a few times. Within the sample, other DNA sequences also encode this same CDR3. The chain uses TRBV19 and TRBJ1-1, with D uncertain. V gave up 3 bases and J gave up 2 bases, with 7 bases separating them. The CDR3 contains 13 residues. Germline CDR1 and CDR2: LNHDA and SQIVND (reference sequence). CDR3 nucleotide sequence: TGTGCCAGTAGTATTTCGGTAAACACTGAAGCTTTCTTT. This codes for CASSISVNTEAFF.

This clone has only a few counts. The chain joins TRBV27 to TRBJ2-2; TRBD2 aligns across 9 bases. The CDR3 is 17 amino acids. Trimming removed 6 bases from V and 0 bases from J; junction bases left unmatched: 8. Per the germline V gene, CDR1 is MNHEY and CDR2 is SMNVEV (reference sequence). CDR3 sequence: CASRPLAGFANTGELFF. In DNA, the CDR3 is TGTGCCAGCAGGCCCCTAGCGGGGTTCGCGAACACCGGGGAGCTGTTTTTT.

This clone was seen repeatedly, ten times or more. The V gene is TRBV6-6, the J gene TRBJ2-1, with D possibly being TRBD1 (6 bases). CDR1 is MNHNY and CDR2 is SVGAGI in the germline V gene (reference sequence). CDR3 length equals 13 residues. V lost 8 bases and J lost 5, with 13 bases in between. In DNA form, the CDR3 reads TGTGCCAGCGCCCTCAGGACAGACAATGAGCAGTTCTTC. Translating gives CASALRTDNEQFF.

The J gene is TRBJ1-1, the V gene TRBV13, with D uncertain. Trimming removed 10 bases at V and 4 bases at J, with 16 bases between. Per the germline V gene, CDR1 is PRHDT and CDR2 is FYEKMQ (reference sequence). The CDR3 is 13 residues long. The CDR3 DNA follows: TGTGCCATCGACATAGGGAGCGGCACTGAAGCTTTCTTT. As protein: CAIDIGSGTEAFF.

The genes are TRBV4-1 and TRBJ2-2, with 7 bases that match TRBD2. This CDR3 is 15 amino acids long. Germline V gene sequence: CDR1 MGHRA, CDR2 YSYEKL. After removal of 3 bases from V and 4 bases from J, the junction contained 5 bases not matched to a gene. The CDR3: CASSQGREGTGELFF. The CDR3 DNA reads as TGCGCCAGCAGCCAGGGCAGGGAGGGCACCGGGGAGCTGTTTTTT.

This sequence joins TRBV4-2 and TRBJ2-4; perhaps D is TRBD1 or TRBD2 (5 bases each). The germline V and J ends were trimmed by 0 bases and 7 bases, with 16 bases remaining between them. The CDR3 sequence is 16 residues long. Per germline, CDR1 LGHNA and CDR2 YNFKEQ. CDR3 loop: CASSQDLTGKGNIQYF. CDR3 bases: TGTGCCAGCAGCCAAGATCTGACGGGGAAGGGGAACATTCAGTACTTC.

The chain carries TRBV5-6 and TRBJ2-1; a possible D gene is TRBD2 (5 bases). Trimming left V 0 bases short and J 8 bases short, with 18 bases between. CDR3 length: 16 residues. CDR1 is SGHDT and CDR2 is YYEEEE in the germline V gene. The CDR3 here is CASSLDTGLAQYEQFF. CDR3 in DNA: TGTGCCAGCAGCTTGGACACGGGGTTGGCACAATATGAGCAGTTCTTC.

The J gene is TRBJ2-3, the V gene TRBV27, with D unclear. CDR1 and CDR2 (germline): MNHEY, SMNVEV (reference sequence). The length of the CDR3 is 15 residues. Trimming took 4 bases from V and 1 from J, leaving 12 bases between them. CDR3 in amino acids: CASSSTDQGTDTQYF. For the CDR3, the DNA is TGTGCCAGCAGTTCGACGGACCAAGGCACAGATACGCAGTATTTT.

The table lists this clone with a count of one. The germline gene is not matched at one end of the junction; a read error may be the cause. The V gene is TRBV5-4, the J gene TRBJ2-7, with a possible D match to TRBD1 (5 bases). Germline V CDR1 and CDR2: SGHNT, YYREEE (reference sequence). This CDR3 has 13 amino acids. CDR3 loop: CASRFQGVSEQYF. In DNA, the CDR3 is TGTGCCAGCCGCTTTCAAGGGGTGAGCGAGCAGTACTTC.

This chain joins TRBV5-6 and TRBJ2-3, with a tentative D call TRBD2 (5 bases). The CDR3 is 12 amino acids. CDR1 is SGHDT and CDR2 is YYEEEE in the germline V gene. V was cut by 0 bases and J by 9 bases, with 8 bases left in between. The CDR3 here is CASSLASFTQYF. Here the CDR3 DNA reads TGTGCCAGCAGCTTGGCTAGCTTCACGCAGTATTTT.

On this clone: One junction end does not reproduce the germline sequence, and a read error may be involved. The V call is TRBV10-3, the J call TRBJ1-1, with TRBD1 as a possible D gene (6 bases). CDR3 length: 12 amino acids. Germline V gene lookup returns CDR1 ENHRY and CDR2 SYGVKD. The CDR3 DNA is TGTGCCATCAGAACAGGGAACATTGAAGCTTTCTTT. Translation: CAIRTGNIEAFF.

The J gene is TRBJ1-5, the V gene TRBV4-1; D gene unclear. Germline V gene sequence: CDR1 MGHRA, CDR2 YSYEKL. The CDR3 runs 13 residues. Trimming stripped 1 base from V and 6 bases from J, with 7 bases between. The CDR3 DNA reads as TGCGCCAGCAGCCAAGTTCACTTTCAGCCCCAGCATTTT. This translates into CASSQVHFQPQHF.

This clone has only one observation. This rearrangement joins TRBV27 to TRBJ2-5; D gene unclear. V gave up 1 base and J gave up 1 base, with 7 bases separating them. Germline CDR1 reads MNHEY; CDR2 reads SMNVEV (reference sequence). The CDR3 has 14 amino acids. Here the CDR3 reads CASSLYPSQETQYF. The CDR3 DNA is TGTGCCAGCAGTTTATATCCCAGCCAAGAGACCCAGTACTTC.